This TCR beta chain was captured in a study of CD8+ T cells in alopecia areata. Study-level results: Resident alphabeta T cells of normal skin are also sequenced in scalp samples. Patients shared TCRs less clearly than mice did, possibly for HLA-related reasons.

Trimming removed 1 base from V and 13 bases from J, with 1 base in between. CDR3 length equals 8 residues. Germline loops: CDR1 LGHNA, CDR2 YNFKEQ. Sorting separated CD4+ and CD8+ T cells out of PBMCs. Sequencing templates came from extracted RNA that was reverse transcribed into cDNA. Here immunoSEQ multiplex PCR was the method, and the copy in TCRdb shows in-frame clones only, minus some. The sample has 150,000 to 200,000 clones, 50% to 60% seen once. This clone has just a few counts. The antigen is undetermined. What was sequenced was CD4+ T cells sorted from blood. The chain employs TRBV4-2 and TRBJ2-5; D not certain. The sequence was collected from a human donor in good health. CDR3 nucleotides: TGTGCCAGCAGCCAAGCGTACTTC. It translates to CASSQAYF.